This TCR beta chain was captured by sequencing in a study of cytomegalovirus exposure and HLA in healthy donors (TCRdb year 2017). Describing the broader study: According to an earlier analysis of around 600 of the donors, 150 million to 200 million T cells yielded 100 million or so unique TCR beta sequences and about 300 Gb of sequence data. An early release covering some 640 HLA-typed donors comprised around 300 gigabases of sequencing data and 65 million to 100 million unique TCR sequences. Of the 300 to 500 genotyped donors, 70% to 90% were placed in the genetic ancestry cluster associated with self-reported Caucasian donors. The study aimed to test whether cataloging public T cell receptors could reveal signatures of past pathogen exposure. The study profiled the T cell repertoires of under 700 subjects by immunosequencing and related them to cytomegalovirus serostatus. A separate validation cohort of approximately 120 different subjects was used in addition to the approximately 700-subject first cohort. High-throughput TCR immunosequencing, statistical association of individual TCRs with disease status, and machine learning were combined to predict cytomegalovirus infection status. A later analysis re-examined previously published TCR beta repertoires from about 670 donors and added high-resolution HLA genotyping to investigate patterns of TCR occurrence. In the later analysis, no new phenotypic data were used to find candidate immune exposures; instead, reliance was placed on TCR beta sequences and their occurrence across donors. In an earlier analysis of 587 of the donors, high-throughput TCR beta sequencing was used to judge whether each TCR beta V gene segment behaved as functional or pseudogenic. Donor age, sex, ethnicity and CMV serostatus were collected together with the repertoire data. In a later genetic analysis, genome-wide SNP genotypes for about 65% of the roughly 670 donors were used, and that subset was treated as a discovery cohort. Every discovery cohort repertoire had been produced on one sequencing platform. HLA typing included class I and class II loci at four-digit resolution. The number of typed donors differed by locus: about 620-640 for A, B, C, DRB1 and DQB1; 500 to 550 for DQA1; about 600 for DPA1; and about 470 for DPB1. Four or five DR-DQ haplotypes were handled as single units for association and clustering because linkage in the cohort was strong. On average, 235,054 unique TCR beta nucleotide sequences were sequenced per donor among about 400 genotyped donors of the cohort, with roughly a sixth of those sequences being non-productive.

Regarding this clone: Its antigen is currently not known. Base qualities are not recorded, but no much larger clone differs from it by a single base.

Overall study outcomes, separate from this receptor: Correlated functional status among segregating V segments might reflect linkage disequilibrium, but an unknown experimental factor could not be ruled out. At a false discovery rate of 0.05, a later analysis linked 16,951 TCR beta sequences to specific HLA alleles. The only immune exposure information available for the cohort was CMV serostatus. The sequencing pipeline was judged likely to have produced a cluster of highly shared sequence variants as a technical artifact. A later analysis found that TCR association rates varied across HLA loci, with DRB1 alleles showing the most associated TCRs and HLA-C alleles the fewest. Because counts were too low, roughly 17 rarely observed V segments, including chromosome 9 orphons, were left out of the earlier analysis of some 600 of the donors. V-gene and J-gene trimming of TCR beta chains was associated with a missense DCLRE1C variant in a later genetic analysis, and the association was replicated in an independent cohort. A few of the identified cytomegalovirus-associated TCR beta chains were confirmed in vitro to be specific for cytomegalovirus antigens. Because HLA typing was missing for some donors at each locus, association tests included only the typed subset. The authors suggested that the approach could potentially be extended to other disease states and immunological phenotypes. The study listed 150 to 200 TCR beta chains as associated with cytomegalovirus. Only TCR beta chains were sequenced in this cohort, and the absence of alpha or paired-chain data limited detectable features. Some IMGT-functional V segments, including TRBV6-2 and TRBV6-3, could not be distinguished by the 87-base-pair reads and were therefore excluded. When HLA alleles, especially DR and DQ, strongly co-occurred, attributing TCR associations to individual alleles was difficult. Roughly uniform sequencing depth across donors was assumed in presence/absence analyses, although this assumption may not hold. Most TCR sequences were seen in very few donors, while some public TCRs were found in many individuals. In a later analysis, most CMV-associated TCR beta chains were found to appear HLA-restricted, with HLA associations seemingly driven largely by CMV exposure. Several of the top co-occurrence clusters appeared to be linked to parvovirus B19, influenza, CMV and Epstein-Barr virus, according to a later analysis. A further reported finding was that TCR beta sequences accurately predicted the HLA-A and HLA-B alleles for most subjects in the first cohort. The classifier was reported to diagnose cytomegalovirus status with high specificity and sensitivity in both the original cohort and the validation cohort. Compared with the roughly 670-donor mean, donors in an Asian-associated ancestry cluster had fewer N-insertions in productive TCRs, according to a later genetic analysis. In a later analysis, HLA-associated TCR beta chains showed more clonal expansion and lower generation probabilities than non-associated chains that were equally common. In an earlier analysis of roughly 500 of the donors, most TCR beta V segments appeared in productive rearrangements about 87% or about 30% of the time, broadly matching IMGT annotations.

The protocol used for the library was the immunoSEQ multiplex PCR assay. A mixture of 60 forward primers for TCR Vbeta segments and 13 reverse primers for TCR Jbeta segments was used in the multiplex PCR. The CDR3 region of rearranged TCR beta genes was amplified from genomic DNA by a multiplex PCR assay. On the Illumina HiSeq System, the amplified TCR beta libraries were sequenced as 87-base-pair reads. The source study handled its data this way. In a later analysis, roughly 80 million unique TCR beta chains were counted across the roughly 700 repertoires, and roughly 11 million of these chains were shared by at least two donors. Raw reads were error-corrected and collapsed into unique sequences with a nearest-neighbor algorithm that merged closely related sequences to remove PCR and sequencing errors. Alignment of CDR3 sequences to IMGT reference sequences was used to assign V, D and J gene segments. For a sequence to be retained, a match of at least six nucleotides was required to both a V gene segment and a J gene segment. Rearrangements were called productive when the CDR3 lacked stop codons and stayed in frame with V and J; all others were non-productive. CDR3 was defined according to IMGT convention as the region running from the second conserved V-encoded cysteine to the conserved J-encoded phenylalanine. The earlier analysis of about 500 of the donors excluded sequences that lacked an unambiguous match to a single V gene segment. An earlier analysis of roughly 590 of the donors called V segments functional above 56.7% productive rearrangements and segregating when the between-donor standard deviation exceeded 5%. To diagnose cytomegalovirus status from the catalog of TCR beta chain sequences, a statistical classification framework was built. A later analysis assigned V and J genes by comparing TCR nucleotide sequences with IMGT/GENE-DB human TR gene sequences. A later analysis assigned CDR3 sequences and most-parsimonious VDJ recombination scenarios with the TCRdist pipeline. A later analysis defined each TCR beta chain by its CDR3 amino acid sequence plus V-gene family, and excluded reads lacking a unique V-gene family. As a way to deal with suspected cross-contamination and a sequencing artifact, a later analysis dropped more than 500 nucleotide sequences that were highly shared and had low generation probability. For each public chain, a later analysis derived a clonal expansion index from normalized ranks of inferred template counts within each repertoire. In a later analysis, generation probabilities were computed with a VDJ recombination model fitted to out-of-frame rearrangements, and the resulting probabilities were checked against IGoR. A later analysis scored TCR-TCR, TCR-HLA and TCR-CMV co-occurrence with hypergeometric tests, applying a repertoire-size bias correction to TCR pairs. In a later analysis, false discovery rates were estimated by permuting HLA or CMV assignments 20 times. In a later analysis, co-occurring TCRs were grouped using DBSCAN, with TCRdist sequence similarity added in when clustering inside HLA-allele-positive subsets. Repertoires with fewer than 30,000 or more than 120,000 public chains, plus five repertoires with anomalous nucleotide sharing, were excluded from co-occurrence clustering. TCRdb obtained this table from immuneACCESS and retained in-frame rearrangements with V and J assigned. These tables miss some clones; where compared with another copy, unresolved V genes account for less than half of the shortfall, and the remainder is unexplained. V, J and clone size reflect that table, while D and trimming were determined from the DNA. For this sample there are more than 95,000 clones; roughly 79% appear just once. Of the sample, approximately 3.8% is held by the ten largest clones.

For CDR1 and CDR2, the germline V gene lists MDHEN and SYDVKM. The CDR3 has 13 amino acids, counting the end cysteine and phenylalanine. The kept DNA is CDR3 alone, 39 bases in frame from the first base. V and J lose 2 bases and 6 bases, and a span of 10 bases separates them. In total, about 650 healthy bone marrow donors made up the cohort. At the time of sampling, every cohort member was nominally healthy, though immune exposures that went unrecorded were likely present. The donor was CMV seropositive and belonged to the group of 250 to 350 seropositive cohort members. A peripheral blood sample was provided by each donor, and peripheral blood mononuclear cells were used for TCR beta sequencing. Genomic DNA was extracted from the blood cell samples with the Qiagen DNeasy Blood Extraction Kit.

The specimen sequenced was PBMCs. The sequence joins TRBV28 to TRBJ1-2; the D gene assignment is ambiguous. This receptor was obtained from a man aged 50 or older in good health and CMV-seropositive. CDR3 sequence: CASSLLSSDGYTF. The DNA sequence reads TGTGCCAGCAGTTTACTCTCGAGCGATGGCTACACCTTC.